The rows below give T cell receptor beta chains drawn from one sample of a study of human T cells and chemical hapten exposure. TCRdb re-derived calls from the RACE reads in MiXCR, one entry per CDR3 protein. The data contain about 82,000 distinct CDR3 sequences, about 10% of them singletons. Sequenced here: whole blood, sampled in connection with sensitization to the hapten diphenylcyclopropenone (DPC). The origin of the receptors is a woman between 50 and 59 years old with alopecia areata. Some clones in this sample may be carry-over from other donors' samples. Both conserved end residues are part of each CDR3. The D gene is left open where the match is weak. Clone size is not always given. Where it is, it says once, few, many or a class for expanded clones.

TRBD2,15,many,TRBV6-2/TRBV6-3,TRBJ2-1,TGTGCCAGCAGTTCCCTAGCGGGGCTAGGTAATGAGCAGTTCTTC,CASSSLAGLGNEQFF
TRBD1,16,.,TRBV28,TRBJ1-5,TGTGCCAGCAGTTTATCTGCCAGGGGGTCAAATCAGCCCCAGCATTTT,CASSLSARGSNQPQHF
TRBD1,14,.,TRBV10-2,TRBJ1-5,TGCGCCAGCAGGGGGACAGGGGGCAATCAGCCCCAGCATTTT,CASRGTGGNQPQHF
.,14,few,TRBV29-1,TRBJ2-3,TGCAGCGTTGGAAGAGGACAGAGCACAGATACGCAGTATTTT,CSVGRGQSTDTQYF
.,12,few,TRBV6-1,TRBJ2-7,TGTGCCAGCAACCGACAGGTGTACGAGCAGTACTTC,CASNRQVYEQYF
.,15,few,TRBV12-3/TRBV12-4,TRBJ2-3,TGTGCCAGCACCTTGGGGGGCGCTAGCACAGATACGCAGTATTTT,CASTLGGASTDTQYF
.,14,few,TRBV18,TRBJ2-3,TGTGCCAGCTCACCGGGACGACAGGCCGATACGCAGTATTTT,CASSPGRQADTQYF
TRBD1,12,.,TRBV6-5,TRBJ2-1,TGTGCCAGCAGTTACAGGACAGGGTACCAGTTCTTC,CASSYRTGYQFF
TRBD1,16,.,TRBV6-5,TRBJ2-7,TGTGCCAGCAGTCTCAGGACAGGCGACGTCTCCTACGAGCAGTACTTC,CASSLRTGDVSYEQYF
.,15,.,TRBV5-1,TRBJ1-2,TGCGCCAGCAGCTTGGAGCAGGTTGCGGGTGGTGGCTACACCTTC,CASSLEQVAGGGYTF
.,15,.,TRBV20-1,TRBJ2-3,TGCAGTGCTACACACCCAGGGGCTAGCACAGATACGCAGTATTTT,CSATHPGASTDTQYF
TRBD1,13,many,TRBV29-1,TRBJ1-5,TGCAGCGCCGGAGGGGGCCGCAATCAGCCCCAGCATTTT,CSAGGGRNQPQHF
.,14,.,TRBV6-5,TRBJ2-7,TGTGCCAGCAGCTACGTAAACAGGCCCTACGAGCAGTACTTC,CASSYVNRPYEQYF
TRBD1,13,.,TRBV19,TRBJ2-1,TGTGCCAGTAGTAAGGGACAGGCGTACGAGCAGTTCTTC,CASSKGQAYEQFF
TRBD2,14,many,TRBV25-1,TRBJ2-1,TGTGCCAGCAGTGCGACTAGCGGGAGCACTGAGCAGTTCTTC,CASSATSGSTEQFF
TRBD1,19,many,TRBV18,TRBJ1-2,TGTGCCAGCTCACTACTTACCGCCGGGACAGGGATGGATTTCTATGGCTACACCTTC,CASSLLTAGTGMDFYGYTF
.,14,few,TRBV6-1,TRBJ2-1,TGTGCCAGCAGTGAATTCCGGCCCCCACGGGAGCAGTTCTTC,CASSEFRPPREQFF
TRBD1,15,many,TRBV7-8,TRBJ1-6,TGTGCCAGCAGCGGTACAGGGGGGGATAATTCACCCCTCCACTTT,CASSGTGGDNSPLHF
.,13,.,TRBV5-8,TRBJ1-1,TGTGCCAGCAGCTTAAGGGTCTCCACTGAAGCTTTCTTT,CASSLRVSTEAFF
.,18,many,TRBV7-2,TRBJ1-6,TGTGCCAGCAGCTTAGGAGGGATTGGAAGCTCCTATAATTCACCCCTCCACTTT,CASSLGGIGSSYNSPLHF
TRBD2,15,few,TRBV5-1,TRBJ2-3,TGCGCCAGCAGCGCTGGACTAGCGGTTAGAGATACGCAGTATTTT,CASSAGLAVRDTQYF
.,14,few,TRBV10-3,TRBJ1-5,TGTGCCATCAGTGATCAGAATACCAATCAGCCCCAGCATTTT,CAISDQNTNQPQHF
TRBD1,13,.,TRBV28,TRBJ1-3,TGTGCCAGCAGTGTCGGGACAGGGTTGGCCATATATTTT,CASSVGTGLAIYF
TRBD2,16,.,TRBV11-3,TRBJ2-7,TGTGCCAGCAGCCTGTGGGGGGGGACTGCAATGTACGAGCAGTACTTC,CASSLWGGTAMYEQYF
TRBD1,15,many,TRBV20-1,TRBJ1-5,TGCAGTGCTAGTACTCGTAGACAGGGTAATCAGCCCCAGCATTTT,CSASTRRQGNQPQHF
TRBD1,14,.,TRBV6-5,TRBJ2-5,TGTGCCAGCAGGGTAGACAGGGTGGAAGAGACCCAGTACTTC,CASRVDRVEETQYF
TRBD1,17,many,TRBV4-2,TRBJ2-4,TGTGCCAGCAGCCTACAGGGACAGACGTCGGCAATGAGCATTCAGTACTTC,CASSLQGQTSAMSIQYF
.,11,many,TRBV19,TRBJ2-1,TGTGCCAGTACCCTTCACAATGAGCAGTTCTTC,CASTLHNEQFF
.,14,few,TRBV25-1,TRBJ1-3,TGTGCCAGCAGTGAGGAGCGGACCGGAAACACCATATATTTT,CASSEERTGNTIYF
TRBD1,14,.,TRBV11-1,TRBJ1-1,TGTGCCAGCAGCTTGGACAGGGTGGTGACTGAAGCTTTCTTT,CASSLDRVVTEAFF
TRBD2,16,.,TRBV20-1,TRBJ2-1,TGCAGTGCTAGGGGGGGGACTAGCGGAAAATACAATGAGCAGTTCTTC,CSARGGTSGKYNEQFF